This T cell receptor beta chain comes out of a study of blood T cells in healthy people across ages. General study results and limits: A roughly linear fall in TCR beta diversity per million T cells was seen with increasing age. Comparison with aged donors showed that long-lived donors had more naive CD4+ cells and higher diversity. The authors considered diversity estimates from one million T cells to be underestimates.

Individuals who donated were healthy Caucasians from Russia aged roughly 6 to 100. It was with a sample-barcoded 5' primer and a J-beta primer mix that a second PCR of roughly 7 to 12 cycles was run. TCRdb re-called the 5' RACE reads through MiXCR, storing one row per CDR3 protein. The sample includes 890,000 or so distinct CDR3 sequences, approximately 59% of them seen just once. This clonotype was detected a few times. The antigen is undetermined. The receptor comes from a man younger than 40 in good health. Sequencing input: blood.

DNA of the CDR3: TGTGCCAGCACCACTAGCACAGATACGCAGTATTTT. This codes for CASTTSTDTQYF. V usage is TRBV12-3 or TRBV12-4 and J usage is TRBJ2-3; D gene ambiguous. The germline V and J ends were trimmed by 7 bases and 0 bases, with 5 bases remaining between them. The CDR3 runs 12 residues.